These 20 T cell receptor beta chains were all obtained from the same sample, sequenced in a study of blood T cell repertoires in COVID-19 (dated by TCRdb to 2019 to 2021). The method was the immunoSEQ multiplex PCR assay. Drawn from immuneACCESS, this table holds only the in-frame rearrangements with V and J called that TCRdb kept. Clones are partly lost; checked studies trace under half to an unresolved V gene and leave the rest unexplained. Within this sample are about 190,000 clones, with just under 90% of them counted one time only. About 12% of the sample is in the top ten clones. Sequencing was carried out using peripheral blood. The receptors originated from a woman aged 70 to 79 with COVID-19, enrolled during active disease.

J is TRBJ1-5 and V is TRBV27; possibly TRBD1 for D (6 bases). Germline CDR1 MNHEY, CDR2 SMNVEV (reference sequence). There are 13 residues in the CDR3. V was trimmed by 6 bases and J by 5 bases, leaving 11 bases between them. The CDR3 loop reads CASSRTVHQPQHF. The CDR3 coding sequence is TGTGCCAGCAGCCGGACAGTTCATCAGCCCCAGCATTTT.

The chain combines TRBV5-4 with TRBJ2-2; the match to TRBD1 covers 7 bases. CDR1 and CDR2 (germline): SGHNT, YYREEE (reference sequence). After removal of 4 bases from V and 6 bases from J, the junction contained 3 bases not matched to a gene. The CDR3 contains 13 residues. CDR3 nucleotide sequence: TGTGCCAGCAGCAACGACAGGGCCGGGGAGCTGTTTTTT. As protein: CASSNDRAGELFF.

A word on this clone: The sample has other DNA sequences that encode this CDR3 too. This chain joins TRBV19 and TRBJ2-7, with unresolved D. The CDR3 runs 11 residues. Trimming took off 5 bases at V and 3 bases at J, with 5 bases between the two ends. Germline V CDR1 and CDR2: LNHDA, SQIVND (reference sequence). CDR3 DNA: TGTGCCAGTAGTTCCCGCTACGAGCAGTACTTC. Protein product: CASSSRYEQYF.

J is TRBJ1-6 and V is TRBV27; D is uncertain. Germline assignment: CDR1 MNHEY and CDR2 SMNVEV (reference sequence). The ends were cut back, 3 bases at V and 3 bases at J, with 6 bases in the middle. CDR3 length equals 14 residues. Here the CDR3 reads CASSFGVYNSPLHF. The CDR3 nucleotides read TGTGCCAGCAGTTTCGGGGTCTATAATTCACCCCTCCACTTT.

The gene calls are TRBV10-3 and TRBJ2-7; a possible D gene is TRBD2 (6 bases). Germline V gene lookup returns CDR1 ENHRY and CDR2 SYGVKD. Trimming cost V 2 bases and J 7 bases, with 15 bases left between them. The CDR3 runs to 14 residues. Written as DNA, the CDR3 is TGTGCCATCAGTGAGGATGGACTACTCTCGGAGCAGTACTTC. Amino acid sequence: CAISEDGLLSEQYF.

The rearrangement uses TRBV7-9 and TRBJ2-1; D perhaps matches TRBD1 (5 bases). The CDR3 has 14 residues. Between the trimmed V and J ends, which lost 5 bases and 1 base, there was a span of 9 bases. The germline V gene has CDR1 SEHNR and CDR2 FQNEAQ (reference sequence). CDR3 in DNA: TGTGCCAGCAGCCCTCGACAGTCCTACAATGAGCAGTTCTTC. It is translated as CASSPRQSYNEQFF. Filled out from reference TRBV7-9 and TRBJ2-1, the complete variable domain reads DTGVSQNPRHKITKRGQNVTFRCDPISEHNRLYWYRQTLGQGPEFLTYFQNEAQLEKSRLLSDRFSAERPKGSFSTLEIQRTEQGDSAMYLCASSPRQSYNEQFFGPGTRLTVL.

The chain employs TRBV11-3 and TRBJ2-3; D is ambiguous. The CDR3 extends over 11 amino acids. CDR1 and CDR2 from the germline V gene are SGHNT and YENEEA. V shed 1 base and J shed 8 bases, with 4 bases lying between them. The DNA for the CDR3 is TGTGCCAGCAGCTTAGTCGGTACGCAGTATTTT. Translated, it gives CASSLVGTQYF. Based on the CDR3 plus reference TRBV11-3 and TRBJ2-3, the full variable domain is EAGVVQSPRYKIIEKKQPVAFWCNPISGHNTLYWYLQNLGQGPELLIRYENEEAVDDSQLPKDRFSAERLKGVDSTLKIQPAELGDSAVYLCASSLVGTQYFGPGTRLTVL.

In this sample, this clone turned up once. The V and J genes are TRBV29-1 and TRBJ2-5; D not certain. Trimming left V 3 bases short and J 5 bases short, with 4 bases between. Germline V gives CDR1 SQVTM, CDR2 ANQGSEA. CDR3 length: 10 amino acids. In DNA, the CDR3 is TGCAGCGTTGATGAGGAGACCCAGTACTTC. It is translated as CSVDEETQYF.

The rearrangement joins TRBV11-1 to TRBJ1-2, with a tentative D call TRBD1 (5 bases). CDR1 SGHAT and CDR2 FQDESV come from the germline V gene (reference sequence). V lost 5 bases to trimming and J lost 6 bases, with 19 bases between them. The CDR3 is 15 amino acids. The CDR3 loop reads CASSRGGPREDGYTF. The CDR3 bases are TGTGCCAGCAGCCGCGGGGGTCCGCGAGAGGATGGCTACACCTTC.

This clone was seen a handful of times. The rearrangement links TRBV28 to TRBJ2-3; 13 bases are a match to TRBD2. Trimming took 3 bases from V and 4 from J; bases not matched to a gene: 10. Germline CDR1 and CDR2: MDHEN and SYDVKM. The CDR3 sequence is 18 residues long. Here the CDR3 reads CASSFPGLAGLRADTQYF. The CDR3 DNA reads TGTGCCAGCAGTTTTCCGGGACTAGCGGGATTGAGGGCAGATACGCAGTATTTT. The full variable domain, rest sourced from reference TRBV28 and TRBJ2-3, is DVKVTQSSRYLVKRTGEKVFLECVQDMDHENMFWYRQDPGLGLRLIYFSYDVKMKEKGDIPEGYSVSREKKERFSLILESASTNQTSMYLCASSFPGLAGLRADTQYFGPGTRLTVL.

V gene TRBV14 combines with J gene TRBJ1-2, with D possibly being TRBD1 (6 bases). Trimming shortened V by 0 bases and J by 3 bases, and 11 bases separated the two germline ends. Germline V gene lookup returns CDR1 SGHDN and CDR2 FVKESK. This CDR3 is 15 amino acids long. In DNA, the CDR3 is TGTGCCAGCAGCCAAGATTGGGGGCAACACTATGGCTACACCTTC. Amino acid sequence: CASSQDWGQHYGYTF.

The genes are TRBV28 and TRBJ2-1; D possibly corresponds to TRBD1 (6 bases). V was clipped by 6 bases and J by 3 bases, with 12 bases between them. The CDR3 is 14 residues long. Germline V gene lookup returns CDR1 MDHEN and CDR2 SYDVKM. The CDR3, as DNA: TGTGCCAGCAGCAAAGGACAGTTCTACAATGAGCAGTTCTTC. Residues: CASSKGQFYNEQFF.

This chain uses TRBV24-1 with TRBJ2-2, with a possible D match to TRBD2 (6 bases). The CDR3 is 15 amino acids. Trimming left V 7 bases short and J 1 base short, with 12 bases between. Germline assignment: CDR1 KGHDR and CDR2 SFDVKD. Here the CDR3 reads CATSRAGLNTGELFF. The CDR3 region has the DNA TGTGCCACCAGCAGGGCGGGACTGAACACCGGGGAGCTGTTTTTT.

The chain carries TRBV21-1 and TRBJ1-1; the table's D call, TRBD1, was not checked against the DNA. TRBV21-1 is termed a pseudogene. This CDR3 has 18 amino acids. Here the CDR3 DNA reads TGTGCCAGCAGCAAAGTGTGTCACAGGGAGAGAGTGAACACTGAAGCTTTCTTT. Translating it yields CASSKVCHRERVNTEAFF.

This chain uses TRBV5-1 with TRBJ1-1; TRBD1 is a possible D gene (6 bases). The CDR3 length is 14 residues. Germline V lookup: CDR1 SGHRS, CDR2 YFSETQ. Trimming removed 0 bases at V and 4 bases at J, with 10 bases between. The CDR3 DNA reads as TGCGCCAGCAGCTTGGCCGTGGGGGCCACTGAAGCTTTCTTT. It specifies CASSLAVGATEAFF.

This clone was counted only a few times. The rearrangement joins TRBV7-2 to TRBJ2-3; possible D gene TRBD2, 5 bases. Germline V gene lookup returns CDR1 SGHTA and CDR2 FQGNSA. The CDR3 consists of 16 residues. Deletions cut 1 base from V and 1 base from J, with 12 bases between. Here the CDR3 DNA reads TGTGCCAGCAGCTTAGTTACGGGATACCGCACAGATACGCAGTATTTT. It translates to CASSLVTGYRTDTQYF. Full variable domain (missing parts from reference TRBV7-2 and TRBJ2-3): GAGVSQSPSNKVTEKGKDVELRCDPISGHTALYWYRQSLGQGLEFLIYFQGNSAPDKSGLPSDRFSAERTGGSVSTLTIQRTQQEDSAVYLCASSLVTGYRTDTQYFGPGTRLTVL.

This clone was observed a handful of times. The V and J genes are TRBV15 and TRBJ1-5; the D is unclear. The V end lost 0 bases, the J end lost 2 bases, and 11 bases lay between the germline ends. Germline values: CDR1 LNHNV, CDR2 YYDKDF (reference sequence). The CDR3 sequence is 16 residues long. The CDR3 bases are TGTGCCACCAGCAGAGATGGTACGGCGGGCAATCAGCCCCAGCATTTT. This codes for CATSRDGTAGNQPQHF.

On this clone itself: Other DNA sequences of this sample code for an identical CDR3. The V call is TRBV7-2, the J call TRBJ1-5; the D gene is possibly TRBD1 (5 bases). The germline gives CDR1 SGHTA, CDR2 FQGNSA. This CDR3 is built from 15 residues. Trimming stripped 5 bases from V and 4 bases from J, with 15 bases between. CDR3 DNA: TGTGCCAGCAGCCGGGCGGGGGGGTCAAATCAGCCCCAGCATTTT. It translates to CASSRAGGSNQPQHF.

The V call is TRBV19, the J call TRBJ1-3; 9 nucleotides align to TRBD1. CDR1 and CDR2 from the germline V gene are LNHDA and SQIVND (reference sequence). The CDR3 is 14 residues long. Germline trimming cut 4 bases from V and 4 bases from J; bases unmatched to any gene: 2. The CDR3 coding sequence is TGTGCCAGTAGTAACAGGGGGCCCGGAAACACCATATATTTT. It codes for CASSNRGPGNTIYF.

Written as DNA, the CDR3 is TGTGCCAGCAGCTCTAGAGGGCGGGGGAGCTCCTACAATGAGCAGTTCTTC. This translates into CASSSRGRGSSYNEQFF. J is TRBJ2-1 and V is TRBV28; 7 bases are shared with TRBD2. With 6 bases clipped from V and 0 bases from J, the junction kept 11 bases outside the gene matches. CDR3 size: 17 residues. Germline V CDR1 and CDR2: MDHEN, SYDVKM.